These 23 T cell receptor beta chains originate from one sample sequenced in a study of tumor-infiltrating lymphocytes in primary liver carcinoma (TCRdb year 2017). The listed sequencing device is Illumina HiSeq 2500. Using a constant-region primer and ProtoScript II reverse transcriptase, TCRbeta-specific cDNA was reverse-transcribed from around 500 ng total RNA. The TCRbeta libraries were prepared through three rounds of nested multiplex PCR following a slightly modified ARM-PCR procedure. The first two PCR rounds used multiplex TRBV1-TRBV30 forward primers with a Cbeta reverse primer, each for 10 cycles. Clones were called with MiXCR by TCRdb after fastp trimmed the public reads at Q25, and only in-frame beta chains were retained. Under each unique CDR3 protein, matching rows form one entry showing the most common genes and DNA. For this sample the table gives 80,000 or so distinct CDR3 sequences, of which over 70% were detected only once. The top ten constitute roughly 13% of the sample.

Without any cell sorting, total RNA and DNA were co-extracted from approximately 20-30 mg of bulk tissue using the AllPrep DNA/RNA mini kit. Sequencing input: liver tumor tissue from sampling region 4. The sample's cell subset or site label, in plain terms: tumor region T4, right-lateral pole. The receptor source for this set is a woman aged 55-70 years with primary liver carcinoma and hepatitis B virus infection.

Concerning this clonotype: An end of the junction differs from the germline gene, which may be a read error. V and J are TRBV11-3 and TRBJ2-3; TRBD2 aligns across 8 bases. The length of the CDR3 is 14 residues. Germline V gene sequence: CDR1 SGHNT, CDR2 YENEEA. The CDR3 sequence: CVSSYRTSTDTQYF. CDR3 DNA: TGTGTCAGCAGCTACAGGACTAGCACTGATACGCAGTATTTT. The whole variable domain, filled in from reference TRBV11-3 and TRBJ2-3, reads EAGVVQSPRYKIIEKKQPVAFWCNPISGHNTLYWYLQNLGQGPELLIRYENEEAVDDSQLPKDRFSAERLKGVDSTLKIQPAELGDSAVYLCVSSYRTSTDTQYFGPGTRLTVL.

For this clonotype: Given the absence of the conserved phenylalanine or tryptophan at the CDR3 end, a read error is likely. This chain uses TRBV11-3 with TRBJ2-1; 7 nucleotides line up with TRBD2. V dropped 1 base and J dropped 8; count of bases not matched to a gene: 14. The CDR3 sequence is 17 residues long. Per the germline V gene, CDR1 is SGHNT and CDR2 is YENEEA. The CDR3 is CASSLGRGEWGVDEQFP. The CDR3 DNA reads TGTGCCAGCAGCTTAGGTCGGGGGGAATGGGGTGTCGATGAGCAGTTCCCC.

This clonotype was recorded at least ten times. This sequence joins TRBV7-8 and TRBJ2-5; 9 nucleotides line up with TRBD1. This CDR3 contains 14 residues. Germline CDR1 reads SGHVS; CDR2 reads FQNEAQ. V was clipped by 3 bases and J by 4 bases; unmatched bases: 3. In DNA, the CDR3 is TGTGCCAGCAGCTTTTTGACAGGGGGAGAGACCCAGTACTTC. It yields the protein CASSFLTGGETQYF.

Of note for this clonotype: A read error is possible here, since a much larger clone lies one base away. This chain connects TRBV19 to TRBJ1-1; no definite D call. The CDR3 spans 12 residues. The germline CDR1 and CDR2 sequences are LNHDA and SQIVND (reference sequence). The V end was cut by 7 bases, the J end by 0 bases, with 6 bases between. The CDR3 here is CASTDVNTEAFF. The CDR3, as DNA: TGTGCCAGTACAGACGTGAACACTGAAGCTTTCTTT.

The sample holds a few counts of this clonotype. Because it lacks the conserved phenylalanine or tryptophan at the end, this CDR3 is likely a read error. The rearrangement links TRBV28 to TRBJ1-2; 8 bases are a match to TRBD1. The V gene's germline CDR1 is MDHEN and CDR2 SYDVKM. This CDR3 comprises 15 residues. The J segment lost 4 bases and the V segment lost 2 bases, leaving 6 bases of the junction unmatched. This chain's CDR3 is CASSLRTGQSYGYTL. The CDR3 nucleotides are TGTGCCAGCAGTTTAAGGACAGGGCAGAGCTATGGCTACACCCTC.

This clonotype was counted many times. The chain links TRBV7-9 to TRBJ1-1; D not certain. Germline-derived CDR1 and CDR2 are SEHNR and FQNEAQ (reference sequence). The length of the CDR3 is 13 residues. Trimming removed 1 base at V and 4 bases at J, with 7 bases between. CDR3 loop: CASSLDAGTEAFF. In nucleotides, the CDR3 is TGTGCCAGCAGCTTAGATGCAGGCACTGAAGCTTTCTTT.

Comment on this clonotype: A much larger clonotype is one base distant, so this may be a read error. The V gene is TRBV7-9, the J gene TRBJ1-2; D is ambiguous. Trimming removed 6 bases from V and 6 bases from J, with 20 bases in between. Germline CDR1 SEHNR, CDR2 FQNEAQ (reference sequence). The CDR3 loop spans 15 amino acids. The CDR3 loop is CASRLTGTVIDGYTF. CDR3 nucleotides: TGTGCCAGCAGATTAACTGGTACCGTGATCGATGGCTACACCTTC.

On this clonotype: The missing conserved phenylalanine or tryptophan at the end of this CDR3 makes a read error likely. The chain uses TRBV7-9 and TRBJ1-1; D might be TRBD1 (5 bases). V was trimmed by 5 bases and J by 7 bases, leaving 17 bases between them. The CDR3 consists of 14 residues. Germline loops: CDR1 SEHNR, CDR2 FQNEAQ (reference sequence). The DNA of the CDR3 is TGTGCCAGCAGCGGTGGGGGGAGGGGCAGTGAAGCTTTCCTT. It is translated as CASSGGGRGSEAFL.

Comment on this clonotype: This clone may be a read error of a much larger clone one base away. V is TRBV28 and J is TRBJ2-3; 8 bases are shared with TRBD2. Germline CDR1 is MDHEN and CDR2 is SYDVKM. V gave up 8 bases and J gave up 2 bases; unmatched junction bases: 9. CDR3 size: 15 residues. This chain's CDR3 is CASGGSGGDTDTQYF. The CDR3 region has the DNA TGTGCCAGCGGGGGAAGCGGGGGAGACACAGATACGCAGTATTTT. Using reference TRBV28 and TRBJ2-3 for the parts outside the CDR3, the full variable domain is DVKVTQSSRYLVKRTGEKVFLECVQDMDHENMFWYRQDPGLGLRLIYFSYDVKMKEKGDIPEGYSVSREKKERFSLILESASTNQTSMYLCASGGSGGDTDTQYFGPGTRLTVL.

A note on this clonotype: This may be a read error: a much more frequent sequence differs by one nucleotide. The chain uses TRBV28 and TRBJ2-3, with TRBD2 matching 7 bases. The trim removed 7 bases at V and 6 bases at J, leaving 10 bases unmatched. This CDR3 comprises 14 residues. Germline V gene data show CDR1 as MDHEN and CDR2 as SYDVKM. This CDR3 reads CASKVLGGMDTQYF. In DNA form, the CDR3 reads TGTGCCAGCAAGGTATTGGGAGGGATGGATACGCAGTATTTT.

The table lists this clonotype with many counts. This sequence joins TRBV5-4 and TRBJ2-2, with 11 bases that match TRBD2. CDR3 length: 16 residues. Per the germline V gene, CDR1 is SGHNT and CDR2 is YYREEE (reference sequence). Trimming cost V 4 bases and J 2 bases; bases outside gene matches: 4. This CDR3 reads CASSRLAGLNTGELFF. The DNA for the CDR3 is TGTGCCAGCAGCCGACTAGCGGGACTTAACACCGGGGAGCTGTTTTTT.

Comments on this clonotype: Because it lacks the conserved phenylalanine or tryptophan at the end, this CDR3 is likely a read error. This chain joins TRBV6-6 and TRBJ1-4; possibly TRBD1 for D (5 bases). The CDR3 runs to 14 residues. Germline V lookup: CDR1 MNHNY, CDR2 SVGAGI (reference sequence). In nucleotides, the CDR3 is TGTACCAGCCGCCTGGGGAGGGGAGGTGAAAAACTGTTTTAT. Translation: CTSRLGRGGEKLFY.

The V gene is TRBV6-4, the J gene TRBJ2-1; 8 bases map to TRBD2. CDR1 MRHNA and CDR2 SNTAGT come from the germline V gene. This CDR3 has 16 residues. V was clipped by 4 bases and J by 6 bases; unmatched bases: 11. CDR3 sequence (DNA): TGTGCCAGCAGTGCGGGGGGACTAGATATCCTCAATGAGCAGTTCTTC. It translates to CASSAGGLDILNEQFF.

Concerning this clonotype: A read error may account for a junction end that differs from germline. The chain has TRBV7-9 and TRBJ2-6; D uncertain. The germline V gene encodes CDR1 SEHNR and CDR2 FQNEAQ (reference sequence). The CDR3 consists of 15 residues. CDR3 amino acids: CVSSLHGVGVNVLTF. The CDR3, as DNA: TGTGTCAGCAGCTTACATGGGGTTGGGGTCAACGTCCTAACTTTC.

Only one count was recorded for this clonotype. Likely a read error: the CDR3 ends without its conserved phenylalanine or tryptophan. The DNA for the CDR3 is TGTGCCAGCAGCGTCTGGCCATTCCTAGTTAACACCGGGGAGCTGTTTTCT. It codes for CASSVWPFLVNTGELFS. V and J are TRBV11-1 and TRBJ2-2; D not certain. This CDR3 is 17 amino acids long. The V gene lost 5 bases and the J gene lost 2 bases, with 18 bases spanning the gap. Germline CDR1 SGHAT, CDR2 FQDESV (reference sequence).

At least ten counts were recorded for this clonotype. The chain uses TRBV5-5 and TRBJ2-1; D gene ambiguous. CDR1 and CDR2 from the germline V gene are SGHKS and YYEKEE (reference sequence). The CDR3 loop spans 17 amino acids. V shed 1 base and J shed 6 bases, with 20 bases lying between them. In DNA, the CDR3 is TGTGCCAGCAGCTTGAATAATCCCCTGCTAGGAACCAATGAGCAGTTCTTC. Amino acids: CASSLNNPLLGTNEQFF. The variable domain in full, with the rest retrieved from reference TRBV5-5 and TRBJ2-1, is DAGVTQSPTHLIKTRGQQVTLRCSPISGHKSVSWYQQVLGQGPQFIFQYYEKEERGRGNFPDRFSARQFPNYSSELNVNALLLGDSALYLCASSLNNPLLGTNEQFFGPGTRLTVL.

For this clonotype: This may arise from a read error, as a much more abundant clone is one base away. The chain links TRBV7-8 to TRBJ2-5; D gene unclear. CDR1 is SGHVS, CDR2 FQNEAQ, per germline. The V end lost 1 base, the J end lost 7 bases, and 13 bases lay between the germline ends. The CDR3 runs to 14 residues. The CDR3 DNA sequence: TGTGCCAGCAGCTTAGTAGGGCAGTCAAGGACCCAGTACTTC. Encoded protein: CASSLVGQSRTQYF.

With regard to this clonotype: This sequence may be a read error, since a much larger clone differs from it by one base. The rearrangement links TRBV7-9 to TRBJ2-5; perhaps TRBD2 as D (7 bases). This CDR3 has 15 amino acids. Germline V gene data show CDR1 as SEHNR and CDR2 as FQNEAQ (reference sequence). Trimming took 5 bases from V and 5 from J, leaving 18 bases between them. CDR3 DNA: TGTGCCAGCAGCAGGGGGGGTGTCGGGGAGGAGACCCAGTACTTC. Its protein product is CASSRGGVGEETQYF.

A word on this clonotype: As the CDR3 is not closed by the conserved phenylalanine or tryptophan, this likely results from a read error. The chain has TRBV29-1 and TRBJ2-7; 9 nucleotides match TRBD2. CDR1 SQVTM and CDR2 ANQGSEA come from the germline V gene. The CDR3 runs to 15 residues. V was clipped by 7 bases and J by 7 bases; unmatched bases: 17. The DNA for the CDR3 is TGCAGCGCTTTAAGTCGCGGGAGGGCCGAGTGGGAGCAGTACCTC. Its protein is CSALSRGRAEWEQYL.

This clonotype has only one observation. Germline is not matched at one junction end, which may reflect a read error. V usage is TRBV11-3 and J usage is TRBJ2-7; D not certain. The CDR3 spans 11 residues. Germline V CDR1 and CDR2: SGHNT, YENEEA. The DNA for the CDR3 is TGTACCAGCAACTATTCCTACGAACAGTACTTC. Encoded protein: CTSNYSYEQYF.

A remark on this clonotype: The junction does not match germline at one end; this may be a read error. This sequence joins TRBV29-1 and TRBJ2-1; D possibly matches TRBD1 or TRBD2 (5 bases each). This CDR3 has 14 residues. CDR1 SQVTM and CDR2 ANQGSEA come from the germline V gene. The CDR3 loop is CSVDGGSSYSEQFF. The DNA of the CDR3 is TGCAGCGTTGATGGGGGATCATCGTACAGTGAGCAGTTCTTC.

The count of this clonotype is one. This CDR3 is missing its conserved last phenylalanine or tryptophan, likely due to a read error. The gene calls are TRBV29-1 and TRBJ2-3, with a tentative D call TRBD2 (5 bases). Trimming removed 6 bases at V and 4 bases at J, with 11 bases between. CDR3 length: 12 amino acids. Germline CDR1 and CDR2: SQVTM and ANQGSEA. CDR3: CSVETGADTQYL. The CDR3 nucleotides are TGCAGCGTAGAGACCGGGGCAGATACGCAGTATCTT.

This clonotype is classed as medium-sized (0.01 to 0.1%). V gene TRBV11-2 combines with J gene TRBJ1-3; the D is unclear. CDR1 is SGHAT and CDR2 is FQNNGV in the germline V gene. Trimming left V 5 bases short and J 0 bases short, with 11 bases between. CDR3 length: 15 amino acids. CDR3 in DNA: TGTGCCAGCAGCCCCCGTCTCAGCTCTGGAAACACCATATATTTT. Protein sequence: CASSPRLSSGNTIYF.